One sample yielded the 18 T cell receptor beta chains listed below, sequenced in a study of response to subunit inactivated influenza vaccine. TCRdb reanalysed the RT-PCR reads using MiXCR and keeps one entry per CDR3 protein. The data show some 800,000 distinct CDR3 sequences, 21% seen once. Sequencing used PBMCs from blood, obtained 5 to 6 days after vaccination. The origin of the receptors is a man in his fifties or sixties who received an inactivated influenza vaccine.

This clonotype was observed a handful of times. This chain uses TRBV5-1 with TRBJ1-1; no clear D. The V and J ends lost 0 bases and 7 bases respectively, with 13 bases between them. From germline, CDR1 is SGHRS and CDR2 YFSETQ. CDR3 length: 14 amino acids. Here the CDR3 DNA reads TGCGCCAGCAGCTTGGTTTATCTCGGGAGTGAAGCTTTCTTT. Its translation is CASSLVYLGSEAFF.

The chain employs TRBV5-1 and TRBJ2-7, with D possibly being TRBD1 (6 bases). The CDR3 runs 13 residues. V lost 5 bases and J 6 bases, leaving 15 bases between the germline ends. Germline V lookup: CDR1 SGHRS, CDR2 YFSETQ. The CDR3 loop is CASSSGGLSEQYF. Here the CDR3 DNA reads TGCGCCAGCAGTTCTGGGGGCTTGAGCGAGCAGTACTTC.

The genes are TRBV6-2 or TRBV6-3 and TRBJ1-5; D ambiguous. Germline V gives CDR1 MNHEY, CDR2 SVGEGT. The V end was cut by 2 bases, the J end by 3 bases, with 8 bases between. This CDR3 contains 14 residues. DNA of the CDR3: TGTGCCAGCAGTTACATCTTATACAATCAGCCCCAGCATTTT. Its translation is CASSYILYNQPQHF.

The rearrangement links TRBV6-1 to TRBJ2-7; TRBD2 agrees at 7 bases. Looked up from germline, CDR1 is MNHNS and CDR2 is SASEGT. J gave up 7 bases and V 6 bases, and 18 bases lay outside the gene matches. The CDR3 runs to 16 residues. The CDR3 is CASRGGDLNRLLEQYF. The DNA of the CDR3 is TGTGCCAGCAGGGGGGGGGATTTAAACAGACTTTTGGAGCAGTACTTC.

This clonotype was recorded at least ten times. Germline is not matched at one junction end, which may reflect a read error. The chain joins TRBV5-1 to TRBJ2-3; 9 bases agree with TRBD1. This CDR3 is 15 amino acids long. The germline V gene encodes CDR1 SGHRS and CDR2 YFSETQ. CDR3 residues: CASRGTGLGTDTQYF. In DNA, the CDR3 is TGCGCCAGCAGAGGGACAGGGCTAGGCACGGATACGCAGTATTTT.

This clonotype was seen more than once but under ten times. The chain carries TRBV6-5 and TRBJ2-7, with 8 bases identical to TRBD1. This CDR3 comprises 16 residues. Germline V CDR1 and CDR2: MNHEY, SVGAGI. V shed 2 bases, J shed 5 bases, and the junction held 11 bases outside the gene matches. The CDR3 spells CASSYPLRTGIHEQYF. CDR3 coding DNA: TGTGCCAGCAGTTACCCCCTCAGGACAGGGATCCACGAGCAGTACTTC.

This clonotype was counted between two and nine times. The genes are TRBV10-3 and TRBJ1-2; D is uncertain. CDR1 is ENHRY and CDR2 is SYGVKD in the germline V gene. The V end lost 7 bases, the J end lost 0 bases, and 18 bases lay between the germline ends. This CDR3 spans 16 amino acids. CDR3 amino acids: CAINHALDSSNYGYTF. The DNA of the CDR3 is TGTGCCATCAACCACGCCCTGGACTCATCTAACTATGGCTACACCTTC.

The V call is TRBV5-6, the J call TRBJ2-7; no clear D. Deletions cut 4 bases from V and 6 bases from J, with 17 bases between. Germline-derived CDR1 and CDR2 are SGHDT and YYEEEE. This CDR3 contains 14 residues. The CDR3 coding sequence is TGTGCCAGCAGCCACGGACGGCCATCGGTCGAGCAGTACTTC. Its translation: CASSHGRPSVEQYF.

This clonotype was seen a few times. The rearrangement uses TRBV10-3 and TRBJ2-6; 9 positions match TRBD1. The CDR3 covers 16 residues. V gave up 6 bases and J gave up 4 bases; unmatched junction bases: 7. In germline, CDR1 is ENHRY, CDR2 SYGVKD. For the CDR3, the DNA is TGTGCCATCAGCGGACAGGGGCTGGGGGGGGCCAACGTCCTGACTTTC. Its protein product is CAISGQGLGGANVLTF.

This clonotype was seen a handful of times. In DNA, the CDR3 is TGTGCCAGCAGCCAGTCGGGACTAGCGGGGGGGGGTCAAGAGACCCAGTACTTC. Translation: CASSQSGLAGGGQETQYF. The chain has TRBV4-2 and TRBJ2-5; 16 nucleotides align to TRBD2. CDR1 LGHNA and CDR2 YNFKEQ come from the germline V gene. The V and J ends lost 3 bases and 2 bases, in that order; junction bases with no gene match: 6. The CDR3 extends over 18 amino acids.

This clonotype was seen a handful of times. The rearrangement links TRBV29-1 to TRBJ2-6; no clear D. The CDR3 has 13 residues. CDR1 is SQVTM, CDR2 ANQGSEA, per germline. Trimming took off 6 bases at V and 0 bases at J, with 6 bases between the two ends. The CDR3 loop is CSVRLSGANVLTF. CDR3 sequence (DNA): TGCAGCGTCAGGCTCTCTGGGGCCAACGTCCTGACTTTC.

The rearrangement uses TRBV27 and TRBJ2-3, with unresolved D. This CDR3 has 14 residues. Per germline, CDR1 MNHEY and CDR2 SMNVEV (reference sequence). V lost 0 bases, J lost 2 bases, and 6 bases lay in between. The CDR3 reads CASSLSGFTDTQYF. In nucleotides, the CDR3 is TGTGCCAGCAGTTTATCGGGGTTCACAGATACGCAGTATTTT.

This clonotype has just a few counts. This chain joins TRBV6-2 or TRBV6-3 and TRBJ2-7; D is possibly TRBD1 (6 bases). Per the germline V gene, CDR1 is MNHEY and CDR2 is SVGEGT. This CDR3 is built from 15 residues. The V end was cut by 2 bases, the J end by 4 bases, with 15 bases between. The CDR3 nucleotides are TGTGCCAGCAGTTACAATGCGGACAGACCTTACGAGCAGTACTTC. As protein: CASSYNADRPYEQYF.

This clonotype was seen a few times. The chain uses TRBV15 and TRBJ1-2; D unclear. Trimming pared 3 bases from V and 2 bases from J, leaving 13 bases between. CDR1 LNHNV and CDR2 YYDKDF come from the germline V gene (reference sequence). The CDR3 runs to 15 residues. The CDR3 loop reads CATSSPVSSNYGYTF. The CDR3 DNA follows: TGTGCCACCAGCAGTCCAGTTTCGTCAAACTATGGCTACACCTTC.

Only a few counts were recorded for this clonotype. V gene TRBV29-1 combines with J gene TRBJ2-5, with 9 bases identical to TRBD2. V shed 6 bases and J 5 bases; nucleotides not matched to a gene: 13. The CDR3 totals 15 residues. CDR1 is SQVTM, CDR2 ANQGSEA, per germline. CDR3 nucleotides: TGCAGCGTCACACGGGGGACTAGCCGTACGGAGACCCAGTACTTC. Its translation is CSVTRGTSRTETQYF.

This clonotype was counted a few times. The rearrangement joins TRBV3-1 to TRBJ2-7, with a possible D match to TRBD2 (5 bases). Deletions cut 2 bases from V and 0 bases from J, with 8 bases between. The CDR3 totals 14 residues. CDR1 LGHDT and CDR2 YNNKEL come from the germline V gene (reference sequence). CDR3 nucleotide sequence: TGTGCCAGCAGCCAACCCGGGATCTCCTACGAGCAGTACTTC. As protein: CASSQPGISYEQYF.

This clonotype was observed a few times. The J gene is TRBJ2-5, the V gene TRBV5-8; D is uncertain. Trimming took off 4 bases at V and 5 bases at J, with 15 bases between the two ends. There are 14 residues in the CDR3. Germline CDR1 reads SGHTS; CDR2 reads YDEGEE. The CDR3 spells CASSQRLGIETQYF. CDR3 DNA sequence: TGTGCCAGCAGCCAGAGATTAGGTATCGAGACCCAGTACTTC.

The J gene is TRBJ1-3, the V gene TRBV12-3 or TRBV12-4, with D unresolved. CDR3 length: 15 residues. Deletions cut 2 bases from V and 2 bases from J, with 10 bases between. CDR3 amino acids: CASSLRHLPGNTIYF. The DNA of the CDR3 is TGTGCCAGCAGTTTACGGCATCTTCCTGGAAACACCATATATTTT.